This T cell receptor (beta chain) comes out of a study of T cell responses to AZD1222 COVID-19 vaccine. Study-wide background: Second-dose recipients at about 4 or about 12 weeks were treated as one pooled group. General study findings and limits: Clonal diversity may have been underestimated in mostly white British donors. Regions 160-218 and 743-854 held dominance among vaccine-associated CD4 TCRs, which spanned spike. Reportedly, close to half of spike-specific TCRs are directed against unmutated variant regions.

As for this clone: Antigen unknown.

Produced via immunoSEQ multiplex PCR; TCRdb's table is partial and in-frame only. Of approximately 150,000 clones in the sample, roughly 90% were seen once. The CDR3 is 18 residues long. This clonotype was obtained from an adult in good health. Material: peripheral blood, obtained on day 0 of AZD1222 vaccination. The chain combines TRBV12-2 with TRBJ2-5; TRBD2, the table's D call, was not compared with the DNA. TRBV12-2 is annotated as a pseudogene. The CDR3 here is CASRLVLPPGAGRETQYF. The DNA for the CDR3 is TGTGCAAGTCGCTTAGTCCTCCCTCCTGGGGCGGGAAGAGAGACCCAGTACTTC.